These 29 T cell receptor beta chains share one sample of origin, sequenced in a study of cytomegalovirus exposure and HLA in healthy donors. This table comes from immunoSEQ multiplex PCR, and its TCRdb copy is limited to in-frame clones, with some not included. The data show 110,000 to 150,000 clones, approximately 91% seen once. Sequenced: PBMCs. The receptors come from a man aged 18 to 30 in good health and CMV-seronegative.

The chain employs TRBV11-2 and TRBJ2-3, with 13 nucleotides matching TRBD2. The V gene's germline CDR1 is SGHAT and CDR2 FQNNGV. The V gene end was trimmed by 5 bases and the J gene end by 1 base; junction bases not matched to a gene: 3. The CDR3 is 16 residues long. Here the CDR3 reads CASSPTSGGGTDTQYF. The DNA for the CDR3 is TGTGCCAGCAGCCCAACTAGCGGGGGGGGCACAGATACGCAGTATTTT.

This clone was seen a single time. This chain uses TRBV5-1 with TRBJ1-5; the match to TRBD1 covers 7 bases. This CDR3 has 15 residues. Germline CDR1 and CDR2: SGHRS and YFSETQ. V lost 2 bases to trimming and J lost 0 bases; unmatched junction nucleotides: 2. CDR3 sequence: CASSLQGLSNQPQHF. The CDR3, as DNA: TGCGCCAGCAGCTTACAGGGGCTTAGCAATCAGCCCCAGCATTTT.

In regard to this clone: This specimen includes other DNA sequences encoding the same CDR3. The chain links TRBV18 to TRBJ2-3; 7 nucleotides align to TRBD2. The ends lost 0 bases at V and 6 bases at J; junction bases unmatched: 0. The germline CDR1 and CDR2 sequences are KGHSH and LQKENI. This CDR3 contains 13 residues. In DNA, the CDR3 is TGTGCCAGCTCACCACCGGGGGGGGATACGCAGTATTTT. Protein product: CASSPPGGDTQYF.

The chain combines TRBV7-2 with TRBJ2-1; no definite D call. This CDR3 has 12 amino acids. The V end lost 3 bases, the J end lost 10 bases, and 10 bases lay between the germline ends. Germline V gene data show CDR1 as SGHTA and CDR2 as FQGNSA. The CDR3 coding sequence is TGTGCCAGCAGCTTGTATGGCAGGGAGCAGTTCTTC. As protein: CASSLYGREQFF.

This sequence joins TRBV7-9 and TRBJ2-1, with 14 nucleotides matching TRBD2. The CDR3 runs to 16 residues. The germline V gene has CDR1 SEHNR and CDR2 FQNEAQ (reference sequence). V lost 4 bases and J lost 7; bases outside the gene matches: 6. The CDR3 loop is CASSYPTSGRGNEQFF. The CDR3 nucleotides read TGTGCCAGCAGCTATCCGACTAGCGGGAGGGGGAATGAGCAGTTCTTC.

Only one count was recorded for this clone. This sequence joins TRBV21-1 and TRBJ2-1; the table's D call, TRBD2, has no DNA check behind it. TRBV21-1 is given as a pseudogene. This CDR3 is built from 16 residues. In DNA form, the CDR3 reads TGTGCCAGCAGCGCGCGGGGGACTAGGAGGGACAATGAGCAGTTCTTC. It translates to CASSARGTRRDNEQFF.

This chain connects TRBV15 to TRBJ1-4; the D gene is possibly TRBD1 (5 bases). This CDR3 spans 15 amino acids. The germline V and J ends were trimmed by 0 bases and 5 bases, with 10 bases remaining between them. The germline CDR1 and CDR2 sequences are LNHNV and YYDKDF (reference sequence). The CDR3 DNA reads as TGTGCCACCAGCAGAGAGACAGAAACAAATGAAAAACTGTTTTTT. Its translation is CATSRETETNEKLFF.

V and J are TRBV6-4 and TRBJ2-3; no clear D. Per germline, CDR1 MRHNA and CDR2 SNTAGT. Trimming took off 4 bases at V and 3 bases at J, with 8 bases between the two ends. This CDR3 spans 13 amino acids. CDR3 sequence: CASSVSVTDTQYF. Written as DNA, the CDR3 is TGTGCCAGCAGTGTATCTGTGACAGATACGCAGTATTTT.

The DNA of the CDR3 is TGTGCCAGCAGCTTAGAGGCCAGCTCCTACAATGAGCAGTTCTTC. Encoded protein: CASSLEASSYNEQFF. The chain combines TRBV7-3 with TRBJ2-1; no clear D. V was cut by 2 bases and J by 0 bases, with 8 bases left in between. The V gene's germline CDR1 is SGHTA and CDR2 FQGTGA. This CDR3 is built from 15 residues. Based on the CDR3 plus reference TRBV7-3 and TRBJ2-1, the full variable domain is GAGVSQTPSNKVTEKGKYVELRCDPISGHTALYWYRQSLGQGPEFLIYFQGTGAADDSGLPNDRFFAVRPEGSVSTLKIQRTERGDSAVYLCASSLEASSYNEQFFGPGTRLTVL.

The chain combines TRBV30 with TRBJ1-1, with D uncertain. The CDR3 loop spans 11 amino acids. Per the germline V gene, CDR1 is GTSNPN and CDR2 is SVGIG (reference sequence). V was clipped by 1 base and J by 7 bases, with 7 bases between them. The CDR3 loop reads CAWSDGSEAFF. CDR3 DNA: TGTGCCTGGAGTGACGGTAGTGAAGCTTTCTTT.

The chain joins TRBV18 to TRBJ2-5; 10 bases fit TRBD2. The CDR3 extends over 15 amino acids. CDR1 KGHSH and CDR2 LQKENI come from the germline V gene. J gave up 2 bases and V 3 bases, and 3 bases lay outside the gene matches. The CDR3 DNA is TGTGCCAGCTCACCCTGGGGACTAGCGCAAGAGACCCAGTACTTC. Protein product: CASSPWGLAQETQYF.

This chain uses TRBV30 with TRBJ1-6; D is uncertain. V was clipped by 0 bases and J by 0 bases, with 18 bases between them. The CDR3 is made up of 19 amino acids. Germline V lookup: CDR1 GTSNPN, CDR2 SVGIG (reference sequence). The CDR3 DNA reads TGTGCCTGGAGTGTACCCCCCCCCTTAAGGAGCTCCTATAATTCACCCCTCCACTTT. Its protein product is CAWSVPPPLRSSYNSPLHF.

J is TRBJ2-5 and V is TRBV5-6, with TRBD2 identical over 8 bases. Germline V gives CDR1 SGHDT, CDR2 YYEEEE. There are 15 residues in the CDR3. The V segment lost 2 bases and the J segment 2 bases; nucleotides outside the gene matches: 5. In DNA form, the CDR3 reads TGTGCCAGCAGCTTTGACGGGACTAGGCAAGAGACCCAGTACTTC. Translation: CASSFDGTRQETQYF.

The chain links TRBV9 to TRBJ2-2; 9 nucleotides agree with TRBD2. Germline V gene data show CDR1 as SGDLS and CDR2 as YYNGEE. The CDR3 is made up of 16 amino acids. Unmatched junction bases numbered 5, after V lost 4 bases and J lost 1 base. The CDR3 loop reads CASSPGLALNTGELFF. CDR3 sequence (DNA): TGTGCCAGCAGCCCAGGACTAGCGCTGAACACCGGGGAGCTGTTTTTT.

The genes are TRBV6-1 and TRBJ2-7; 12 bases are shared with TRBD2. Trimming removed 3 bases from V and 0 bases from J; junction bases left unmatched: 9. Germline V gene sequence: CDR1 MNHNS, CDR2 SASEGT. This CDR3 is 18 amino acids long. CDR3 nucleotides: TGTGCCAGCAGTGAGAGACTAGCGGGAGAGACGAGCTCCTACGAGCAGTACGTC. Translating gives CASSERLAGETSSYEQYV.

This chain uses TRBV7-9 with TRBJ2-1, with 10 bases aligning to TRBD2. The germline gives CDR1 SEHNR, CDR2 FQNEAQ (reference sequence). The ends lost 1 base at V and 2 bases at J; junction bases unmatched: 2. CDR3 length equals 16 residues. This CDR3 is CASSLGLAGAYNEQFF. The CDR3 region has the DNA TGTGCCAGCAGCTTAGGGCTAGCGGGAGCCTACAATGAGCAGTTCTTC.

This clone was seen just once. The V gene is TRBV2, the J gene TRBJ2-5; perhaps TRBD1 as D (6 bases). The germline gives CDR1 SNHLY, CDR2 FYNNEI. The V end was cut by 6 bases, the J end by 0 bases, with 17 bases between. CDR3 length: 16 residues. In DNA, the CDR3 is TGTGCCAGCAGGACAGGACAGATAGCCTACCAAGAGACCCAGTACTTC. Translating gives CASRTGQIAYQETQYF.

The chain uses TRBV7-3 and TRBJ2-3; 10 bases line up with TRBD2. The germline V gene has CDR1 SGHTA and CDR2 FQGTGA. This CDR3 comprises 15 residues. V shed 5 bases and J 6 bases; nucleotides not matched to a gene: 8. The CDR3: CASSRAGGQMDTQYF. Here the CDR3 DNA reads TGTGCCAGCAGCCGAGCGGGGGGGCAAATGGATACGCAGTATTTT.

The CDR3 coding sequence is TGTGCCTGGAGTCTGAGTCAGGGGGCGCGTAATTCACCCCTCCACTTT. The encoded protein is CAWSLSQGARNSPLHF. V is TRBV30 and J is TRBJ1-6; 8 bases align to TRBD1. The CDR3 loop spans 16 amino acids. Germline values: CDR1 GTSNPN, CDR2 SVGIG (reference sequence). V lost 2 bases to trimming and J lost 6 bases; unmatched junction nucleotides: 9.

This chain links TRBV5-1 with TRBJ1-3; D is unresolved. Trimming cost V 1 base and J 4 bases, with 12 bases left between them. The CDR3 spans 15 residues. Germline V gives CDR1 SGHRS, CDR2 YFSETQ. The chain's CDR3 is CASSLRSTNGNTIYF. In nucleotides, the CDR3 is TGCGCCAGCAGCTTGCGTAGTACGAACGGAAACACCATATATTTT.

The chain links TRBV30 to TRBJ1-2; D may be TRBD1 (6 bases). The CDR3 length is 12 residues. Germline CDR1 GTSNPN, CDR2 SVGIG (reference sequence). V lost 5 bases and J lost 8, with 15 bases in between. The CDR3 is CAWYTGGEGYTF. In DNA, the CDR3 is TGTGCCTGGTACACGGGGGGCGAAGGCTACACCTTC. Complete variable domain (other parts from reference TRBV30 and TRBJ1-2): SQTIHQWPATLVQPVGSPLSLECTVEGTSNPNLYWYRQAAGRGLQLLFYSVGIGQISSEVPQNLSASRPQDRQFILSSKKLLLSDSGFYLCAWYTGGEGYTFGSGTRLTVV.

This chain connects TRBV11-3 to TRBJ2-1; the match to TRBD2 covers 7 bases. CDR1 is SGHNT and CDR2 is YENEEA in the germline V gene. With 5 bases clipped from V and 5 bases from J, the junction kept 9 bases outside the gene matches. This CDR3 is 15 amino acids long. CDR3 DNA: TGTGCCAGCAGCCCCACCGGACTAGTCAACAATGAGCAGTTCTTC. As protein: CASSPTGLVNNEQFF.

V usage is TRBV19 and J usage is TRBJ2-1, with 7 bases fitting TRBD1. The CDR3 is made up of 14 amino acids. The junction had 9 bases not matched to a gene; V was cut back by 7 bases and J by 6 bases. Per germline, CDR1 LNHDA and CDR2 SQIVND (reference sequence). CDR3 bases: TGTGCCAGTACCTGGGACAGTGGTCTCAATGAGCAGTTCTTC. This sequence encodes CASTWDSGLNEQFF.

The chain carries TRBV10-3 and TRBJ2-6; the D is unclear. CDR1 and CDR2 from the germline V gene are ENHRY and SYGVKD. Trimming removed 5 bases from V and 1 base from J, with 9 bases in between. This CDR3 has 15 residues. CDR3 coding DNA: TGTGCCATCAGTATACAGCTTTCTGGGGCCAACGTCCTGACTTTC. This sequence encodes CAISIQLSGANVLTF.

The chain recombines TRBV11-3 with TRBJ2-3; D remains ambiguous. V gave up 1 base and J gave up 2 bases, with 7 bases separating them. The germline V gene encodes CDR1 SGHNT and CDR2 YENEEA. The CDR3 consists of 14 residues. In nucleotides, the CDR3 is TGTGCCAGCAGCTTAGGGCTGTTCACAGATACGCAGTATTTT. Protein: CASSLGLFTDTQYF.

The V and J genes are TRBV11-2 and TRBJ1-1; D is possibly TRBD1 (6 bases). The CDR3 totals 15 residues. V lost 6 bases and J lost 1, with 15 bases in between. Germline loops: CDR1 SGHAT, CDR2 FQNNGV. The CDR3, as DNA: TGTGCCAGCAGTCCCTTGGGGGCCGGGAACACTGAAGCTTTCTTT. Translating gives CASSPLGAGNTEAFF.

The V gene is TRBV5-1, the J gene TRBJ2-1; 11 bases map to TRBD1. CDR3 length equals 15 residues. J lost 5 bases, V lost 4 bases, and 5 bases had no gene match. From germline, CDR1 is SGHRS and CDR2 YFSETQ. The CDR3 bases are TGCGCCAGCAGCAAAGGACAGGGGGCGAACAATGAGCAGTTCTTC. It yields the protein CASSKGQGANNEQFF.

The chain links TRBV5-4 to TRBJ2-5; TRBD2 agrees at 11 bases. From germline, CDR1 is SGHNT and CDR2 YYREEE (reference sequence). This CDR3 spans 16 amino acids. The V and J ends lost 1 base and 5 bases, in that order; junction bases with no gene match: 7. The DNA of the CDR3 is TGTGCCAGCAGCTTGCTTCTAGCGGGAGGCACCGAGACCCAGTACTTC. Amino acid sequence: CASSLLLAGGTETQYF.

The V and J genes are TRBV27 and TRBJ1-2; the match to TRBD1 covers 7 bases. Looked up from germline, CDR1 is MNHEY and CDR2 is SMNVEV (reference sequence). The J segment lost 4 bases and the V segment lost 3 bases, leaving 14 bases of the junction unmatched. The CDR3 is 17 residues long. The CDR3 loop is CASSFLVTGVPAYGYTF. The CDR3 DNA reads as TGTGCCAGCAGTTTCTTAGTAACAGGGGTCCCGGCCTATGGCTACACCTTC.